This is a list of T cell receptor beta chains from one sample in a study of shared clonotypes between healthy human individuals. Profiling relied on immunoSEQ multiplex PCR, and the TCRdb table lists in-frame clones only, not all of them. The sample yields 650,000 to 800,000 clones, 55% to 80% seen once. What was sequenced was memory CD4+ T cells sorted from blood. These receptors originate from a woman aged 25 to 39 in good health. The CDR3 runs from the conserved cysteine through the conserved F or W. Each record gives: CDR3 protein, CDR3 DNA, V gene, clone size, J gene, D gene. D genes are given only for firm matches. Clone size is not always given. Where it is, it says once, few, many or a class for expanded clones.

CASSLGNSGGLNYEQYF TGCGCCAGCAGCTTGGGGAACAGCGGGGGCCTAAACTACGAGCAGTACTTC TRBV5-1 . TRBJ2-7 TRBD2
CASSVGQGAGNEKLFF TGTGCCAGCAGCGTGGGACAGGGGGCCGGTAATGAAAAACTGTTTTTT TRBV7-9 . TRBJ1-4 TRBD1
CASSFSGVLAAGGNEQFF TGTGCCAGCAGCTTTTCGGGGGTCCTTGCAGCGGGAGGTAATGAGCAGTTCTTC TRBV5-5 . TRBJ2-1 TRBD2
CSVPGQGLGGEKLFF TGCAGCGTTCCGGGACAGGGGTTGGGTGGTGAAAAACTGTTTTTT TRBV29-1 . TRBJ1-4 TRBD1
CASSLGTGTDEQYF TGTGCCAGCAGCCTCGGGACAGGGACCGACGAGCAGTACTTC TRBV28 . TRBJ2-7 TRBD1
CASSQDRLVQPQHF TGCGCCAGCAGCCAAGATCGGTTGGTTCAGCCCCAGCATTTT TRBV4-1 few TRBJ1-5 .
CASSSTRGSYNEQFF TGTGCCAGCAGCTCGACTAGAGGGTCCTACAATGAGCAGTTCTTC TRBV11-1 once TRBJ2-1 .
CACSRLAGWNEQFF TGTGCCTGTTCGCGACTAGCGGGATGGAATGAGCAGTTCTTC TRBV30 . TRBJ2-1 TRBD2
CSVVLSGQGTYEQYF TGCAGCGTTGTTTTGTCAGGACAGGGGACCTACGAGCAGTACTTC TRBV29-1 once TRBJ2-7 TRBD1
CASSSDRRWAYEQYF TGTGCCAGCAGTTCGGACAGGAGATGGGCCTACGAGCAGTACTTC TRBV28 . TRBJ2-7 TRBD1
CASRTGGLGQPQHF TGTGCCAGTCGGACAGGGGGACTGGGTCAGCCCCAGCATTTT TRBV7-2 . TRBJ1-5 TRBD1
CASSEGTATDTQYF TGCGCCAGCAGTGAGGGGACAGCCACAGATACGCAGTATTTT TRBV10-1 few TRBJ2-3 TRBD1
CASSLEDRGYTF TGTGCCAGCAGCTTAGAGGACAGAGGCTACACCTTC TRBV7-9 few TRBJ1-2 .
CASSESGRADGYTF TGTGCCAGCAGTGAATCCGGGAGGGCGGATGGCTACACCTTC TRBV6-4 . TRBJ1-2 .
CASSPDSLGPLYGYTF TGTGCCAGCTCACCAGACTCTCTAGGGCCCCTCTATGGCTACACCTTC TRBV18 . TRBJ1-2 .
CASSLSRGLRNQPQHF TGTGCCAGCAGTTTATCGAGGGGGTTGAGGAATCAGCCCCAGCATTTT TRBV27 . TRBJ1-5 .
CASSPNADGELFF TGTGCCAGCTCACCTAATGCAGACGGGGAGCTGTTTTTT TRBV18 . TRBJ2-2 .
CASSSTSTVQYF TGTGCCAGCAGCTCGACTAGTACGGTGCAGTACTTC TRBV7-2 . TRBJ2-7 .
CASSEVSIPPSYEQYF TGTGCCAGCAGTGAAGTATCTATCCCGCCTTCCTACGAGCAGTACTTC TRBV2 . TRBJ2-7 .